These 16 T cell receptor beta chains were sequenced from one sample in a study of cytomegalovirus exposure and HLA in healthy donors. Primers included in the PCR were 60 Vbeta and 13 Jbeta primers. Assay: immunoSEQ multiplex PCR; the TCRdb copy retains only in-frame clones and omits some. This table has 150,000 to 200,000 clones, around three quarters appearing once. Sequencing was done on a sample of PBMCs. The origin of the receptors is a male donor in good health and CMV-seronegative.

In this sample, this clone turned up once. CDR3 sequence (DNA): TGTGCCAGTACCCAGGACTGGGAAGCTTTCTTT. It specifies CASTQDWEAFF. The chain recombines TRBV19 with TRBJ1-1; D uncertain. CDR1 and CDR2 (germline): LNHDA, SQIVND (reference sequence). The V and J ends lost 7 bases and 8 bases respectively, with 11 bases between them. This CDR3 spans 11 amino acids.

The V gene is TRBV13, the J gene TRBJ2-6, with TRBD1 identical over 8 bases. This CDR3 region has 15 residues. Germline CDR1 reads PRHDT; CDR2 reads FYEKMQ (reference sequence). Trimming at V came to 4 bases and at J to 2 bases, leaving 1 base not matched to a gene. CDR3: CASSSTGAGANVLTF. In nucleotides, the CDR3 is TGTGCCAGCAGCTCGACAGGGGCTGGGGCCAACGTCCTGACTTTC.

This chain uses TRBV30 with TRBJ1-1, with D perhaps TRBD1 (6 bases). Per germline, CDR1 GTSNPN and CDR2 SVGIG (reference sequence). The CDR3 spans 14 residues. V gave up 1 base and J gave up 3 bases, with 12 bases separating them. The CDR3 nucleotides are TGTGCCTGGAGTGGACAGGCAATGGACACTGAAGCTTTCTTT. Translating it yields CAWSGQAMDTEAFF. The entire variable domain, with the rest obtained from reference TRBV30 and TRBJ1-1, is as follows: SQTIHQWPATLVQPVGSPLSLECTVEGTSNPNLYWYRQAAGRGLQLLFYSVGIGQISSEVPQNLSASRPQDRQFILSSKKLLLSDSGFYLCAWSGQAMDTEAFFGQGTRLTVV.

The rearrangement uses TRBV28 and TRBJ2-1; weak D call: TRBD2 (6 bases). CDR3 length equals 16 residues. Germline CDR1 and CDR2: MDHEN and SYDVKM. Between the trimmed V and J ends, which lost 3 bases and 5 bases, there was a span of 17 bases. The CDR3 DNA follows: TGTGCCAGCAGTTTGGTGGGAAGTGGGACTCACAATGAGCAGTTCTTC. Translated: CASSLVGSGTHNEQFF.

V gene TRBV28 combines with J gene TRBJ1-5, with 8 nucleotides matching TRBD1. After removal of 2 bases from V and 11 bases from J, the junction contained 11 bases not matched to a gene. The CDR3 extends over 15 amino acids. CDR1 and CDR2 from the germline V gene are MDHEN and SYDVKM. The CDR3 spells CASSLIAGGKLAQHF. The DNA of the CDR3 is TGTGCCAGCAGTTTAATTGCAGGGGGCAAACTAGCCCAGCATTTT.

This chain connects TRBV5-1 to TRBJ2-4; 11 bases match TRBD2. Germline lookup yields CDR1 SGHRS and CDR2 YFSETQ. The ends lost 4 bases at V and 9 bases at J; junction bases unmatched: 18. CDR3 size: 18 residues. The CDR3: CASSPTGTSGSLGGIQYF. DNA of the CDR3: TGCGCCAGCAGCCCGACCGGGACTAGCGGTTCTTTGGGGGGCATTCAGTACTTC.

The CDR3 nucleotides are TGTGCCAGCAGCCACAGACTAGCGGGCTACGAGCAGTACTTC. Translated: CASSHRLAGYEQYF. This sequence joins TRBV4-2 and TRBJ2-7; 10 bases fit TRBD2. Germline CDR1 is LGHNA and CDR2 is YNFKEQ. This CDR3 is 14 amino acids long. Trimming removed 3 bases from V and 3 bases from J; junction bases left unmatched: 2.

CDR3 sequence (DNA): TGTGCCAGCAGTTACCCGACAGGGGGCGGCCCTGAAGCTTTCTTT. Its translation is CASSYPTGGGPEAFF. V and J are TRBV6-6 and TRBJ1-1; 10 bases are shared with TRBD1. The V segment lost 2 bases and the J segment 6 bases; nucleotides outside the gene matches: 6. The CDR3 is 15 amino acids. Germline V gene sequence: CDR1 MNHNY, CDR2 SVGAGI (reference sequence).

The rearrangement links TRBV10-3 to TRBJ2-5; the match to TRBD2 covers 9 bases. Unmatched junction bases numbered 10, after V lost 3 bases and J lost 5 bases. CDR1 and CDR2 from the germline V gene are ENHRY and SYGVKD. This CDR3 comprises 16 residues. The CDR3 reads CAISDERGAPGETQYF. The CDR3 coding sequence is TGTGCCATCAGTGACGAGCGGGGGGCCCCGGGGGAGACCCAGTACTTC.

The V call is TRBV2, the J call TRBJ1-4; 7 bases fit TRBD1. The CDR3 contains 15 residues. V lost 5 bases and J lost 8; bases outside the gene matches: 11. Germline V gives CDR1 SNHLY, CDR2 FYNNEI. CDR3 loop: CASSREGGNWEKLFF. The CDR3 DNA sequence: TGTGCCAGCAGTCGGGAAGGGGGCAATTGGGAAAAACTGTTTTTT.

For the CDR3, the DNA is TGCAGCGTTGGTGTGGGTGGGGGGGATGAGGAGACCCAGTACTTC. It encodes CSVGVGGGDEETQYF. This sequence joins TRBV29-1 and TRBJ2-5; 7 nucleotides match TRBD2. The CDR3 loop spans 15 amino acids. CDR1 and CDR2 from the germline V gene are SQVTM and ANQGSEA. Germline trimming cut 4 bases from V and 5 bases from J; bases unmatched to any gene: 13.

The chain has TRBV30 and TRBJ1-5, with D possibly matching TRBD1 (5 bases). V shed 2 bases and J shed 0 bases, with 17 bases lying between them. Germline lookup yields CDR1 GTSNPN and CDR2 SVGIG (reference sequence). The CDR3 consists of 17 residues. CDR3 protein: CAWSPRLGLYSNQPQHF. The CDR3 DNA reads as TGTGCCTGGAGTCCCCGACTGGGACTCTATAGCAATCAGCCCCAGCATTTT.

The V call is TRBV28, the J call TRBJ1-2; D is possibly TRBD1 (6 bases). Trimming shortened V by 6 bases and J by 8 bases, and 13 bases separated the two germline ends. Germline CDR1 and CDR2: MDHEN and SYDVKM. The CDR3 totals 12 residues. DNA for the CDR3: TGTGCCAGCAGGCCGGGGGGGGGCGGCTACACCTTC. Protein sequence: CASRPGGGGYTF.

This rearrangement joins TRBV5-1 to TRBJ2-5, with D tentatively TRBD2 (6 bases). From germline, CDR1 is SGHRS and CDR2 YFSETQ. The CDR3 is 14 amino acids. The ends were cut back, 0 bases at V and 3 bases at J, with 9 bases in the middle. The CDR3 DNA is TGCGCCAGCAGCTTGGGCGGGACCGAAGAGACCCAGTACTTC. Its protein product is CASSLGGTEETQYF.

This clone has only one observation. The V gene is TRBV4-1, the J gene TRBJ2-1, with D maybe TRBD1 (6 bases). Looked up from germline, CDR1 is MGHRA and CDR2 is YSYEKL. Trimming shortened V by 6 bases and J by 8 bases, and 20 bases separated the two germline ends. The CDR3 runs 15 residues. The CDR3 protein is CASSPTGLGTDEQFF. CDR3 bases: TGCGCCAGCAGTCCTACAGGGTTGGGAACTGATGAGCAGTTCTTC.

The chain joins TRBV27 to TRBJ1-4, with 7 positions matching TRBD1. This CDR3 region has 12 residues. The V segment lost 6 bases and the J segment 6 bases; nucleotides outside the gene matches: 1. Germline CDR1 is MNHEY and CDR2 is SMNVEV (reference sequence). The DNA for the CDR3 is TGTGCCAGCAGGACAGGGTATGAAAAACTGTTTTTT. This encodes CASRTGYEKLFF.